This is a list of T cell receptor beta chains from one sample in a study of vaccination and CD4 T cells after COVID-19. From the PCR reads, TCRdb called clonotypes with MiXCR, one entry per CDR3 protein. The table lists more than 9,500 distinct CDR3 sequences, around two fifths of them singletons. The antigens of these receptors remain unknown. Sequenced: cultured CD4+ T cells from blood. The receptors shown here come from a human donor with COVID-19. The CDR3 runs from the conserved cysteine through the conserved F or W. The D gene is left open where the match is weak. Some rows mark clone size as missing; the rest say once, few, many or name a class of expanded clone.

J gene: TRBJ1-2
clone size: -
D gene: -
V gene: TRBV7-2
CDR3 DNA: TGTGCCAGCAGCCCGGGCCCCAGTAACTATGGCTACACCTTC
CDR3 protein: CASSPGPSNYGYTF

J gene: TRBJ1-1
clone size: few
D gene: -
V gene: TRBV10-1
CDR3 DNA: TGCGCCAGCAGCGAAAATACAGGGTTCTCAACTGAAGCTTTCTTT
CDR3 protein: CASSENTGFSTEAFF

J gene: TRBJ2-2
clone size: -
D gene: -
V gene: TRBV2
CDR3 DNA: TGTGCCAGCAGGGAGACTTACGCGAACACCGGGGAGCTGTTTTTT
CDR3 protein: CASRETYANTGELFF

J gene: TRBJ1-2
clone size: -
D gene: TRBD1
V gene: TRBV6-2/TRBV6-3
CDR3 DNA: TGTGCCAGCAGTCTGACAGGGCCCTATGGCTACACCTTC
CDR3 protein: CASSLTGPYGYTF

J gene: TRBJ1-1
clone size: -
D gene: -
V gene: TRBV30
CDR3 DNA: TGTGCCTGGACAGGGAGTGGTTTGGCGGACACTGAAGCTTTCTTT
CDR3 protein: CAWTGSGLADTEAFF

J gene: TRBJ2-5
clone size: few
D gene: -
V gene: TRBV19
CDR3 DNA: TGTGCCAGTAGTTTCGACAGCCAAGAGACCCAGTACTTC
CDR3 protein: CASSFDSQETQYF

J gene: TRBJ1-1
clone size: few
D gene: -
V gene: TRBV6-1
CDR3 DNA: TGTGCCAGCAGCTGGAGGACAGTGAACACTGAAGCTTTCTTT
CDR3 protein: CASSWRTVNTEAFF

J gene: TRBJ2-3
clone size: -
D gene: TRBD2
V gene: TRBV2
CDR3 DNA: TGTGCCAGCAGTGATTCCGGACTAGCGGGGGTGGTTGCGCAGTATTTT
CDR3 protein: CASSDSGLAGVVAQYF

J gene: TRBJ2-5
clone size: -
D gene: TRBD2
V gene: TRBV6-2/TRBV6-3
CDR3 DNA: TGTGCCAGCAGGAGGACTAGCGGGGGGTTAGAGACCCAGTACTTC
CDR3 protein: CASRRTSGGLETQYF

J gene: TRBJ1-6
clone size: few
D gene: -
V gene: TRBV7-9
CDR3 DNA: TGTGCCAGCAGCTTGGGTACAGGGTGGCAACCCCTCCACTTT
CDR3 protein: CASSLGTGWQPLHF

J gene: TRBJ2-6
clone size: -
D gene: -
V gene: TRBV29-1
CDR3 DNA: TGCAGCGTTATTTCTGGGGCCAACGTCCTGACTTTC
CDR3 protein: CSVISGANVLTF

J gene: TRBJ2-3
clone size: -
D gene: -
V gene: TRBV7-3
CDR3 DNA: TGTGCCAGCAGCTCCGGGCAGTCTAGCACAGATACGCAGTATTTT
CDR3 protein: CASSSGQSSTDTQYF

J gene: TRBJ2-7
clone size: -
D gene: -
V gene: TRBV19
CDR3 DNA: TGTGCCAGTAGTATAGATGCAGGACACAAAGTCTACGAGCAGTACTTC
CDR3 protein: CASSIDAGHKVYEQYF

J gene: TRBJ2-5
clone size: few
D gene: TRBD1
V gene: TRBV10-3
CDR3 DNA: TGTGCCATCAGTGACGGACAGGGGGCAGAGACCCAGTACTTC
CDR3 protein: CAISDGQGAETQYF

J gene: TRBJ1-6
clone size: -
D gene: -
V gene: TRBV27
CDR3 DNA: TGTGCCAGCAGTCTAAACCGGGACACGAGACCTTCACCCCTCCACTTT
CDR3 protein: CASSLNRDTRPSPLHF

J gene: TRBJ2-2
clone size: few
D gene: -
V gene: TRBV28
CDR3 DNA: TGTGCCAGCCCCAACGCGAACACCGGGGAGCTGTTTTTT
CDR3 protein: CASPNANTGELFF

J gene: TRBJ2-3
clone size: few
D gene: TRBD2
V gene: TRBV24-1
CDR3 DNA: TGTGCCACCAGTGATGCAACTAGCGGGGAAGTTGCAGATACGCAGTATTTT
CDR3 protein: CATSDATSGEVADTQYF

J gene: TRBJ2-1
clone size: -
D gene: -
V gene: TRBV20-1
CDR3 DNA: TGCAGTGCTCCTCTGACTACCCACAATGAGCAGTTCTTC
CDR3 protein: CSAPLTTHNEQFF

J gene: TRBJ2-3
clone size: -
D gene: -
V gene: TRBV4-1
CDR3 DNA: TGCGCCAGCAGCCAAGAGGTAGCCTATACGCAGTATTTT
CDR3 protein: CASSQEVAYTQYF

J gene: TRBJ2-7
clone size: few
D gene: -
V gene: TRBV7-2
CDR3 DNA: TGTGCCAGCGGGAAAGGGGCGGGTTACGAGCAGTACTTC
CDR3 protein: CASGKGAGYEQYF

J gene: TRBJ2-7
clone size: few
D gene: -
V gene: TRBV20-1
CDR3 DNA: TGCAGTGCCGCTCCCGGTGGGCAGTACTTC
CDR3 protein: CSAAPGGQYF

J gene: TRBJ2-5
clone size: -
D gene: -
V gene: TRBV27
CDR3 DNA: TGTGCCAGCAGTCCCAGGCTTCGGGAGACCCAGTACTTC
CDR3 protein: CASSPRLRETQYF

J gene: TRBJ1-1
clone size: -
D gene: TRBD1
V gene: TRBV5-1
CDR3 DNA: TGCGCCAGCAGCTTAACAGGGGGGAACACTGAAGCTTTCTTT
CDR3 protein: CASSLTGGNTEAFF